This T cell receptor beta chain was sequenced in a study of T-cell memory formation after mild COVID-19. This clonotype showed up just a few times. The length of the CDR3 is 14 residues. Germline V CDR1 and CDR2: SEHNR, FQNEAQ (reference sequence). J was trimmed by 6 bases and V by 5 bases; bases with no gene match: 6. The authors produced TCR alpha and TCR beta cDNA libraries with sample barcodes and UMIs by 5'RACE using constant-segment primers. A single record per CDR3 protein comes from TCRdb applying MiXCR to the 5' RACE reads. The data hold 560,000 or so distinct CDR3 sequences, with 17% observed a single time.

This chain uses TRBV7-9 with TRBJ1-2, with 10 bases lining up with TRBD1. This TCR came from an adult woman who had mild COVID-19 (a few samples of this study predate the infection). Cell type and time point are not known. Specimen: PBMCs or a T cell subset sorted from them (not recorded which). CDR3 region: CASSRDRGADGYTF. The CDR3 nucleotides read TGTGCCAGCAGCCGGGACAGGGGAGCGGATGGCTACACCTTC.